This TCR beta chain was recovered during a study of blood T cell repertoires in COVID-19. Study context: Specimens from acute and convalescent COVID-19 originated in the United States, Italy and Spain.

The sample holds one count of this clone. Measured with immunoSEQ multiplex PCR; TCRdb has only the in-frame clones, and not every one. The data contain around 300,000 clones, 70% to 90% of them singletons. The sample consisted of peripheral blood. This sequence originates from a woman in her sixties or seventies with acute or convalescent COVID-19.

In DNA form, the CDR3 reads TGCGCCAGCAGCTTGGTGGTCGCGGGCGGCGGCTACACCTTC. The encoded protein is CASSLVVAGGGYTF. The rearrangement joins TRBV5-1 to TRBJ1-2; D call uncertain. This CDR3 region has 14 residues. V lost 0 bases and J lost 8, with 14 bases in between. Germline-derived CDR1 and CDR2 are SGHRS and YFSETQ.